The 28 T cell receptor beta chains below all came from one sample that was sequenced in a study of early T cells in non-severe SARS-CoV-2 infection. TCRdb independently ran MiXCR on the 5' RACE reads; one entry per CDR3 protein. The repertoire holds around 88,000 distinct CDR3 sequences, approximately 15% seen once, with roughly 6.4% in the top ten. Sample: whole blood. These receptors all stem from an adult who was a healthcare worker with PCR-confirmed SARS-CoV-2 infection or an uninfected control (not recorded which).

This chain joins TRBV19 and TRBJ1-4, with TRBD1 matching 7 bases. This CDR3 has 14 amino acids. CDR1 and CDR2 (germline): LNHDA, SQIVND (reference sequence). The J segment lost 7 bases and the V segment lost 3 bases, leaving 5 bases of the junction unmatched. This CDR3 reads CASSIGTVVEKLFF. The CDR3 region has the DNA TGTGCCAGTAGTATCGGGACAGTCGTTGAAAAACTGTTTTTT.

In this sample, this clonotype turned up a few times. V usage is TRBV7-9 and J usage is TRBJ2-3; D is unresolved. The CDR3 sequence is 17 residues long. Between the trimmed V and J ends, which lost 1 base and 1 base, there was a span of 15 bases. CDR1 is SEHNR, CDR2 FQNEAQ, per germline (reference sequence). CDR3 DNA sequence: TGTGCCAGCAGCTTAGACCTCCCAGGAACGGGCACAGATACGCAGTATTTT. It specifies CASSLDLPGTGTDTQYF.

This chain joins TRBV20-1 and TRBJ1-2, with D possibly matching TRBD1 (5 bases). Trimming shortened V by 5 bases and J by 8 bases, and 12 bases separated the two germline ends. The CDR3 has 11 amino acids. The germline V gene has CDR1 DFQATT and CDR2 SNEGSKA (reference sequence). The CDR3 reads CSAFQGTGYTF. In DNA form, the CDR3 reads TGCAGTGCTTTCCAGGGAACCGGCTACACCTTC.

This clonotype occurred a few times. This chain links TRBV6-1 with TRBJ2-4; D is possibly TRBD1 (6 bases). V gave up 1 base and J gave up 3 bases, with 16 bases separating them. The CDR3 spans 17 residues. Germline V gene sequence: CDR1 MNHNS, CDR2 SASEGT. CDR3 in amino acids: CASSEGDRSGYKNIQYF. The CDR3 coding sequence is TGTGCCAGCAGTGAAGGCGACAGGTCCGGATACAAAAACATTCAGTACTTC.

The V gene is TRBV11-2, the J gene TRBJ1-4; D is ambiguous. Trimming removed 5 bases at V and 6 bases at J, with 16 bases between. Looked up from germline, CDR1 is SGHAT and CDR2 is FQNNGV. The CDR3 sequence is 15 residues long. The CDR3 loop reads CASSPRARGYEKLFF. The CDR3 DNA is TGTGCCAGCAGCCCGCGGGCACGGGGATATGAAAAACTGTTTTTT.

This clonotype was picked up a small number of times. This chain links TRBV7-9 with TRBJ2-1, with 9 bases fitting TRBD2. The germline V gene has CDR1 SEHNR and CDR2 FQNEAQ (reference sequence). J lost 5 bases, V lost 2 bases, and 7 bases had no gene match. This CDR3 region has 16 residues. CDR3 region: CASSLSTSGPHNEQFF. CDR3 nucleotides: TGTGCCAGCAGCTTATCGACTAGCGGTCCCCACAATGAGCAGTTCTTC.

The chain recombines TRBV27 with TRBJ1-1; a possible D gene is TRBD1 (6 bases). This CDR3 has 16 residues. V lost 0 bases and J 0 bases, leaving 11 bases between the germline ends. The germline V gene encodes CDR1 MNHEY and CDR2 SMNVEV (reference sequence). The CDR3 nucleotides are TGTGCCAGCAGTTTATCATGGGGGGCACTGAACACTGAAGCTTTCTTT. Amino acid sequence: CASSLSWGALNTEAFF.

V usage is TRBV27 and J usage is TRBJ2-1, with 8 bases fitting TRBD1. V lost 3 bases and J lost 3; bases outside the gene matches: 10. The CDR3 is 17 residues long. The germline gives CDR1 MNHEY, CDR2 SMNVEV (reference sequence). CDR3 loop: CASSFPPGGTHYNEQFF. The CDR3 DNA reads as TGTGCCAGCAGTTTCCCTCCAGGGGGCACCCACTACAATGAGCAGTTCTTC.

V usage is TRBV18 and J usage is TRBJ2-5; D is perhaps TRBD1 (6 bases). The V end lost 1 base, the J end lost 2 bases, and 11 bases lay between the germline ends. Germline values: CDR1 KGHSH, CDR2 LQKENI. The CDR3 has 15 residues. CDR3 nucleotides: TGTGCCAGCTCACCACGTGGGACACAGCAAGAGACCCAGTACTTC. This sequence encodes CASSPRGTQQETQYF.

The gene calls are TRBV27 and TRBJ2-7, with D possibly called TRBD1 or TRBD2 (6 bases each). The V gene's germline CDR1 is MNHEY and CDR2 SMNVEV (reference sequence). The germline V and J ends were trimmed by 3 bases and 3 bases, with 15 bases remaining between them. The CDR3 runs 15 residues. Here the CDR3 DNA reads TGTGCCAGCAGTTTGACGGGGGCAGCTCACTACGAGCAGTACTTC. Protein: CASSLTGAAHYEQYF.

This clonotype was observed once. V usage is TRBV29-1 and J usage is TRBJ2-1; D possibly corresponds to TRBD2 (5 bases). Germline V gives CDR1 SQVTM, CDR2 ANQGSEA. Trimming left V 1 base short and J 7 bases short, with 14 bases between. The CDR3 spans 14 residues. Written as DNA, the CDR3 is TGCAGCGTTGAAGTAGGCCGGGGAGCGAATGAGCAGTTCTTC. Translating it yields CSVEVGRGANEQFF.

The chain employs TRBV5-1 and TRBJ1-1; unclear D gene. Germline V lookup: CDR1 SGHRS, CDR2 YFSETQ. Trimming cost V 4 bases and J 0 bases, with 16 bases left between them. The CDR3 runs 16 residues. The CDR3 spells CASSPNQNRLNTEAFF. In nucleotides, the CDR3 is TGCGCCAGCAGCCCTAATCAAAACAGACTGAACACTGAAGCTTTCTTT.

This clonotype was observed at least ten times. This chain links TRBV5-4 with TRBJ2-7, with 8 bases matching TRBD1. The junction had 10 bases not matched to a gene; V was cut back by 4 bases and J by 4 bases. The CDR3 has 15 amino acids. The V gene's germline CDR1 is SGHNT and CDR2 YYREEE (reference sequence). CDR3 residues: CASSILQGAFYEQYF. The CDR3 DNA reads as TGTGCCAGCAGCATCCTCCAGGGGGCTTTTTACGAGCAGTACTTC.

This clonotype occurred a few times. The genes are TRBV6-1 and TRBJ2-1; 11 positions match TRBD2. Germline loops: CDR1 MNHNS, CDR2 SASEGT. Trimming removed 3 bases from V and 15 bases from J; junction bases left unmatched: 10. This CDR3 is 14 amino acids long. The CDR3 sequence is CASSEPGLAERRFF. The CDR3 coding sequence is TGTGCCAGCAGTGAGCCGGGACTAGCGGAGAGGCGGTTCTTC.

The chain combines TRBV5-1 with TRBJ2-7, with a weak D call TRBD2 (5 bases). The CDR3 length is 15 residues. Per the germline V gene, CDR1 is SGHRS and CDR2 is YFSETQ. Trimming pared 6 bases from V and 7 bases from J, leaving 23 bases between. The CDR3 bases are TGCGCCAGCACGGATCACAGACGACTACTAGGGGAGCAGTACTTC. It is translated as CASTDHRRLLGEQYF.

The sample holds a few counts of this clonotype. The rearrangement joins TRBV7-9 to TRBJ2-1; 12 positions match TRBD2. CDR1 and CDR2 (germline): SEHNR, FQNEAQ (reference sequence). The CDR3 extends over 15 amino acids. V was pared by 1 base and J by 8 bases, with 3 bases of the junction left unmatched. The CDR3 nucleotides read TGTGCCAGCAGCTTAGTGTCTAGCGGGAGGGATGAGCAGTTCTTC. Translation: CASSLVSSGRDEQFF.

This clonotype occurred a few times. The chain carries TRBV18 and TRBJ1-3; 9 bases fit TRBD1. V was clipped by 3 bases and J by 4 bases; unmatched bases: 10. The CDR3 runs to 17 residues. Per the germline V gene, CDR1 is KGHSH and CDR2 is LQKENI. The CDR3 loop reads CASSPRGQGFSGNTIYF. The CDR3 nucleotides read TGTGCCAGCTCACCCCGAGGACAGGGGTTCTCGGGAAACACCATATATTTT. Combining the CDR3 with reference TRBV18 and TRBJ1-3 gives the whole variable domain NAGVMQNPRHLVRRRGQEARLRCSPMKGHSHVYWYRQLPEEGLKFMVYLQKENIIDESGMPKERFSAEFPKEGPSILRIQQVVRGDSAAYFCASSPRGQGFSGNTIYFGEGSWLTVV.

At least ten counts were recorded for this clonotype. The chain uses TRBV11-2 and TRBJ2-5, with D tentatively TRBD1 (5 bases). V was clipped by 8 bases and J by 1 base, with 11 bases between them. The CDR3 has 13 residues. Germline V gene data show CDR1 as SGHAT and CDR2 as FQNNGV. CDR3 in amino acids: CASSPGSQETQYF. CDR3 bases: TGTGCCAGCTCCCCAGGGTCCCAAGAGACCCAGTACTTC.

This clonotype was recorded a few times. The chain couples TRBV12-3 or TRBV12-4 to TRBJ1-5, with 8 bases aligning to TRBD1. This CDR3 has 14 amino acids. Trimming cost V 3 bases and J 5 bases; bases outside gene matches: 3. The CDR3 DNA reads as TGTGCCAGCAGTTTGTCAGGGGGCCATCAGCCCCAGCATTTT. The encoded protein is CASSLSGGHQPQHF.

CDR3 amino acids: CSAPGLAGTYEQYF. The DNA for the CDR3 is TGCAGTGCTCCCGGACTAGCGGGAACCTACGAGCAGTACTTC. This chain connects TRBV20-1 to TRBJ2-7, with 12 bases identical to TRBD2. Losses at the gene ends were 5 bases for V and 2 bases for J; bases not matched to a gene: 4. The V gene's germline CDR1 is DFQATT and CDR2 SNEGSKA (reference sequence). This CDR3 is 14 amino acids long.

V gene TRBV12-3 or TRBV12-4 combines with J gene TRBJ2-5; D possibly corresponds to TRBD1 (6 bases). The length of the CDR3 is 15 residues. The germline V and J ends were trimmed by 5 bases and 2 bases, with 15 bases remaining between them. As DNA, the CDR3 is TGTGCCAGCAGTCCCCCCGGGACAAGACAAGAGACCCAGTACTTC. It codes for CASSPPGTRQETQYF.

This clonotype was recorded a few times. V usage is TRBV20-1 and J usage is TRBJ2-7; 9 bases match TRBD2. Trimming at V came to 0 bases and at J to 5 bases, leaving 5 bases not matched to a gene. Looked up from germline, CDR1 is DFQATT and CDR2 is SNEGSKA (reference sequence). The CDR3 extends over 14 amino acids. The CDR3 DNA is TGCAGTGCTAGAGACGCTAGCGGGACCCACGAGCAGTACTTC. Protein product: CSARDASGTHEQYF.

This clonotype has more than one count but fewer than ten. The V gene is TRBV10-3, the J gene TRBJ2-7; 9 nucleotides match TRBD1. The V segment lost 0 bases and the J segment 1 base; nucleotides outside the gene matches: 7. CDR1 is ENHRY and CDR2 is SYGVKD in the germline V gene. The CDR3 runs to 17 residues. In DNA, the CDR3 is TGTGCCATCAGTGAGTCCCTGGTGGGGACAGGGTCCTACGAGCAGTACTTC. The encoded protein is CAISESLVGTGSYEQYF.

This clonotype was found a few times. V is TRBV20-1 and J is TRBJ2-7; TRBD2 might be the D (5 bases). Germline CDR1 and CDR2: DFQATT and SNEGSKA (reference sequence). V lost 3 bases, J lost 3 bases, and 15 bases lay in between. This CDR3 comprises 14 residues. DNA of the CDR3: TGCAGTGCTAGCCCTAGCCTCGGAAACTACGAGCAGTACTTC. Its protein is CSASPSLGNYEQYF.

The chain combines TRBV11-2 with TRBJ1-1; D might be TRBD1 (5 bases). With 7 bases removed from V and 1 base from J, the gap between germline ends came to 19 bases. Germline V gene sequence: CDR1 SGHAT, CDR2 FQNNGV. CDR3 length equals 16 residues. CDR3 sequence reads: CASTAAGLWANTEAFF. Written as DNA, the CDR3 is TGTGCCAGCACCGCGGCAGGGTTGTGGGCGAACACTGAAGCTTTCTTT.

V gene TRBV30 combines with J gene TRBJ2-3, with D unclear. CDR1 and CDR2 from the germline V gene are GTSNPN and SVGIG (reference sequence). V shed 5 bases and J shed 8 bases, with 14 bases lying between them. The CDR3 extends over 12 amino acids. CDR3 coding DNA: TGTGCCTGGGGTCTCCGGGCCGGTACGCAGTATTTT. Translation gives CAWGLRAGTQYF.

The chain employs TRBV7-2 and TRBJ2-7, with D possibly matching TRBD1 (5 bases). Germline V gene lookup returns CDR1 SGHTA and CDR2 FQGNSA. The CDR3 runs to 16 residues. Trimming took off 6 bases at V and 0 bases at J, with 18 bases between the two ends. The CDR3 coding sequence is TGTGCCAGCAGTTCTCAGGGCGGCGGAAGCTCCTACGAGCAGTACTTC. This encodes CASSSQGGGSSYEQYF.

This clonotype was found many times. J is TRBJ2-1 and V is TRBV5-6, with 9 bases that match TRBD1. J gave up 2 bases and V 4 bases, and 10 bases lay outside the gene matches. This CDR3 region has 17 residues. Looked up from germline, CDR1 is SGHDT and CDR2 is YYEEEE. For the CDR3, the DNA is TGTGCCAGCAGCCCCACTTTGGGACAGGGAACCTACAATGAGCAGTTCTTC. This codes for CASSPTLGQGTYNEQFF.